The next 11 T cell receptor beta chains were all read from a single sample in a study of human T cells and chemical hapten exposure. Via MiXCR, TCRdb re-called the RACE reads, giving one row per CDR3 protein. The profile shows about 120,000 distinct CDR3 sequences, around 10% of them singletons. Time point of the sample: patch test 1, 2 weeks after DPC sensitization. The treatment denotes: therapeutic diphenylcyclopropenone sensitization with weekly scalp DPC. Source: whole blood, taken in connection with sensitization to the hapten diphenylcyclopropenone (DPC). Receptors were obtained from a woman aged 50 to 60 with alopecia areata. Some clones in this sample may be carry-over from other donors' samples.

This clonotype was counted ten times or more. The rearrangement joins TRBV28 to TRBJ2-7; D gene uncertain. This CDR3 is 11 amino acids long. Germline V lookup: CDR1 MDHEN, CDR2 SYDVKM. Trimming removed 5 bases from V and 0 bases from J, with 2 bases in between. The CDR3 DNA follows: TGTGCCAGCAGTAACTCCTACGAGCAGTACTTC. Protein sequence: CASSNSYEQYF.

This clonotype was counted at least ten times. This chain joins TRBV20-1 and TRBJ2-1; tentative D call: TRBD2 (6 bases). The germline CDR1 and CDR2 sequences are DFQATT and SNEGSKA (reference sequence). The CDR3 contains 16 residues. Trimming removed 1 base from V and 1 base from J, with 14 bases in between. This CDR3 is CSARVGGGTSYNEQFF. In DNA form, the CDR3 reads TGCAGTGCTAGAGTAGGTGGGGGGACGTCCTACAATGAGCAGTTCTTC.

V usage is TRBV11-2 and J usage is TRBJ2-7; 7 positions match TRBD1. The CDR3 has 14 residues. The V and J ends lost 3 bases and 3 bases, in that order; junction bases with no gene match: 5. The germline V gene encodes CDR1 SGHAT and CDR2 FQNNGV. Here the CDR3 reads CASSLDRPIYEQYF. CDR3 nucleotide sequence: TGTGCCAGCAGCTTGGACAGGCCCATCTACGAGCAGTACTTC.

The chain is built from TRBV28 and TRBJ2-2; D gene uncertain. The CDR3 has 14 residues. Looked up from germline, CDR1 is MDHEN and CDR2 is SYDVKM. Trimming removed 1 base from V and 6 bases from J, with 9 bases in between. CDR3 amino acids: CASSLFSRAGELFF. The CDR3 coding sequence is TGTGCCAGCAGTTTATTTTCGCGCGCCGGGGAGCTGTTTTTT.

This clonotype was seen at least ten times. The chain joins TRBV6-4 to TRBJ2-1; D possibly matches TRBD1 or TRBD2 (5 bases each). Germline loops: CDR1 MRHNA, CDR2 SNTAGT. The CDR3 is 15 residues long. With 3 bases removed from V and 8 bases from J, the gap between germline ends came to 17 bases. CDR3 coding DNA: TGTGCCAGCAGTGATCAGCCGGGGCCCACTCATGAGCAGTTCTTC. It codes for CASSDQPGPTHEQFF.

In its sample, this clonotype was seen a few times. The gene calls are TRBV3-1 and TRBJ2-1, with D perhaps matching TRBD1 (6 bases). This CDR3 has 13 amino acids. The V gene's germline CDR1 is LGHDT and CDR2 YNNKEL (reference sequence). V lost 6 bases and J lost 4, with 10 bases in between. Written as DNA, the CDR3 is TGTGCCAGCAGGCGGACAGAGTACAATGAGCAGTTCTTC. This codes for CASRRTEYNEQFF.

This clonotype was found many times. The V call is TRBV5-6, the J call TRBJ2-1; 11 bases align to TRBD2. With 1 base clipped from V and 8 bases from J, the junction kept 8 bases outside the gene matches. CDR1 and CDR2 (germline): SGHDT, YYEEEE. This CDR3 is 16 amino acids long. The CDR3 protein is CASSLLLAGALDEQFF. The DNA for the CDR3 is TGTGCCAGCAGCTTGCTACTAGCGGGAGCTTTGGATGAGCAGTTCTTC.

The chain recombines TRBV27 with TRBJ1-5, with D maybe TRBD1 (6 bases). Per germline, CDR1 MNHEY and CDR2 SMNVEV (reference sequence). V was pared by 2 bases and J by 7 bases, with 12 bases between. This CDR3 spans 14 amino acids. In nucleotides, the CDR3 is TGTGCCAGCAGTTTAGAAGGGAGGGGGCAGCCCCAGCATTTT. Its translation: CASSLEGRGQPQHF.

This clonotype came up a few times. The gene calls are TRBV10-3 and TRBJ2-7, with TRBD1 matching over 9 bases. Per the germline V gene, CDR1 is ENHRY and CDR2 is SYGVKD. The CDR3 contains 17 residues. V trimming: 1 base; J trimming: 4 bases; junction bases outside the gene matches: 11. CDR3 amino acids: CAISEFGTGSNLYEQYF. The CDR3 bases are TGTGCCATCAGTGAGTTCGGGACAGGGAGTAACCTTTACGAGCAGTACTTC.

In this sample, this clonotype turned up many times. The genes are TRBV6-5 and TRBJ2-7, with a possible D match to TRBD1 (5 bases). The CDR3 has 16 residues. V lost 4 bases, J lost 3 bases, and 19 bases lay in between. CDR1 is MNHEY and CDR2 is SVGAGI in the germline V gene. The CDR3 spells CASSSQSNGALYEQYF. The DNA of the CDR3 is TGTGCCAGCAGTTCCCAATCCAATGGGGCCCTCTACGAGCAGTACTTC.

Notes on this clonotype: A read error is possible here, since a much larger clone lies one base away. The genes are TRBV6-1 and TRBJ2-7; perhaps TRBD1 as D (6 bases). CDR1 is MNHNS and CDR2 is SASEGT in the germline V gene. The CDR3 is 14 amino acids. CDR3 amino acids: CTSSDGQGPYEQYF. The CDR3 DNA reads as TGTACCAGCAGTGACGGGCAGGGGCCCTACGAGCAGTACTTC.